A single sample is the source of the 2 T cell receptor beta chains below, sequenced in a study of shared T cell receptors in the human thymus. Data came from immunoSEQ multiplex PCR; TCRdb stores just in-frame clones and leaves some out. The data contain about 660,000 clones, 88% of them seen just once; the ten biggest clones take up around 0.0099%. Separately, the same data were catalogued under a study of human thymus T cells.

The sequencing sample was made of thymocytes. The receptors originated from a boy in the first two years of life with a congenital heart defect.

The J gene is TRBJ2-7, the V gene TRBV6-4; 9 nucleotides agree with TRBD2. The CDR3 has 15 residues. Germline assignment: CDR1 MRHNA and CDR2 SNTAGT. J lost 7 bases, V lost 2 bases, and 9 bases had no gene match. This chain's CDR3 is CASSDRAGGPGEQYF. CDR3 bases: TGTGCCAGCAGTGACCGGGCGGGAGGGCCGGGGGAGCAGTACTTC.

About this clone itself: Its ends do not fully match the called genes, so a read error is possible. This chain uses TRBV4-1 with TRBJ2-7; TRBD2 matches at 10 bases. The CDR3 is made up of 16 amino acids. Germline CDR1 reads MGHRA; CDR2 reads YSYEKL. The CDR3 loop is CASGQEALAGAYEQYF. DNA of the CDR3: TGCGCCAGCGGCCAAGAGGCCCTAGCGGGAGCCTACGAGCAGTACTTC.